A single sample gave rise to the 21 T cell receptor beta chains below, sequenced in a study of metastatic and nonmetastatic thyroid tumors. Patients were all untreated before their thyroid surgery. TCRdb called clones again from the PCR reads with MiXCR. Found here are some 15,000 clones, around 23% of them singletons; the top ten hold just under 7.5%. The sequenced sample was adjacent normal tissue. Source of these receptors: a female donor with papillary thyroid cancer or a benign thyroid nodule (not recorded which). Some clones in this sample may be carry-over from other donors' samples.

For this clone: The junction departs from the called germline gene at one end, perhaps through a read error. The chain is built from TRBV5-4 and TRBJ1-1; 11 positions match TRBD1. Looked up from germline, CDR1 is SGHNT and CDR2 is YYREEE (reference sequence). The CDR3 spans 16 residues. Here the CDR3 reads CASSPGTGGANTEALF. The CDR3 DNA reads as TGTGCCAGCAGCCCCGGGACAGGGGGTGCGAACACTGAAGCTCTCTTT.

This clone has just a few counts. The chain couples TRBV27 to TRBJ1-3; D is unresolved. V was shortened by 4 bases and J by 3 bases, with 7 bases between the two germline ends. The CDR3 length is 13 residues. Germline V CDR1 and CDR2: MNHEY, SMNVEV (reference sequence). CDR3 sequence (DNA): TGTGCCAGCAGTTCATTCTATGGAAACACCATATATTTT. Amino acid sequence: CASSSFYGNTIYF.

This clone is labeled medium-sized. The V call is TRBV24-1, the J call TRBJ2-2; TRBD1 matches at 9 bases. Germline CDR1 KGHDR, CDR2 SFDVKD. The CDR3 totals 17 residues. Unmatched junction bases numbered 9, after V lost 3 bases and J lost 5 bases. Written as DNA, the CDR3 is TGTGCCACCAGTGATCACCAAGGACAGGGGCGGACCGGGGAGCTGTTTTTT. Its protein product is CATSDHQGQGRTGELFF.

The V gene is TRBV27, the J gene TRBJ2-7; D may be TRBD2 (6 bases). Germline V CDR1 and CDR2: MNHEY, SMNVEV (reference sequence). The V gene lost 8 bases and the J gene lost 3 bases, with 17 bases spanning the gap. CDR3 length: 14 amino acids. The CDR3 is CASVSLGGVYEQYF. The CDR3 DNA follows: TGTGCCAGCGTGAGTCTCGGGGGAGTCTACGAGCAGTACTTC.

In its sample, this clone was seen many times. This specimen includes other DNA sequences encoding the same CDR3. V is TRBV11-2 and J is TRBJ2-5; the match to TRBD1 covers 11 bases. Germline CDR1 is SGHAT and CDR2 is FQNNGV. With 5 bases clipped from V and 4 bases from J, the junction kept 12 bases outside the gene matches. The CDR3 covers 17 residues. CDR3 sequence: CASSPPGQGVGRETQYF. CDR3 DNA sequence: TGTGCCAGCAGCCCCCCGGGACAGGGGGTAGGGAGAGAGACCCAGTACTTC.

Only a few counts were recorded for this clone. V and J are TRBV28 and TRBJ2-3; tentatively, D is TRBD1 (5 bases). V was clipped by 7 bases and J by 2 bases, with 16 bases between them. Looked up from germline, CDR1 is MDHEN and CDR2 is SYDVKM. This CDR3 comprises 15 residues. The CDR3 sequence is CASTPVGLNTDTQYF. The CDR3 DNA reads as TGTGCCAGCACCCCGGTGGGGCTTAACACAGATACGCAGTATTTT.

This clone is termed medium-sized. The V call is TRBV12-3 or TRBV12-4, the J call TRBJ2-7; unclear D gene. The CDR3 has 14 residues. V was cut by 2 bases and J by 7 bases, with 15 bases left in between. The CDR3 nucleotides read TGTGCCAGCAGTTTATTAGCCGATTACATGGAGCAGTACTTC. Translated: CASSLLADYMEQYF.

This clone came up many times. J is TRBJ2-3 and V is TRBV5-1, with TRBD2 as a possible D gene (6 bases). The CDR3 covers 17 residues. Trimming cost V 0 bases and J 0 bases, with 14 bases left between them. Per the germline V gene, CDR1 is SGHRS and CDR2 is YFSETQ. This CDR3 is CASSLERRVTSTDTQYF. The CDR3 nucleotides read TGCGCCAGCAGCTTGGAGAGGAGGGTCACCAGCACAGATACGCAGTATTTT. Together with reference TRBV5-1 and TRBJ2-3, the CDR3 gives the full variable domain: KAGVTQTPRYLIKTRGQQVTLSCSPISGHRSVSWYQQTPGQGLQFLFEYFSETQRNKGNFPGRFSGRQFSNSRSEMNVSTLELGDSALYLCASSLERRVTSTDTQYFGPGTRLTVL.

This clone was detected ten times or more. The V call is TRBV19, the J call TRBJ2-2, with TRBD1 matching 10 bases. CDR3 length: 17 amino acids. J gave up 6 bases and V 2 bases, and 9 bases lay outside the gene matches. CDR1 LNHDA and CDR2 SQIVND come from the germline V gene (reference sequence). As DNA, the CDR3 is TGTGCCAGTAGTATAAGACAGGGGGCGGTTTGGTCCGGGGAGCTGTTTTTT. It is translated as CASSIRQGAVWSGELFF.

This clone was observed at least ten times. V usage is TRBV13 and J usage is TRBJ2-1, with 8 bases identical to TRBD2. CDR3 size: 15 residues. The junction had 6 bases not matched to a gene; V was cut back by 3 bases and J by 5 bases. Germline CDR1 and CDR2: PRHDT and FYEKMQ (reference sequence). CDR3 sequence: CASSLVLAGNNEQFF. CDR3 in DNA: TGTGCCAGCAGCTTGGTGCTAGCGGGTAACAATGAGCAGTTCTTC.

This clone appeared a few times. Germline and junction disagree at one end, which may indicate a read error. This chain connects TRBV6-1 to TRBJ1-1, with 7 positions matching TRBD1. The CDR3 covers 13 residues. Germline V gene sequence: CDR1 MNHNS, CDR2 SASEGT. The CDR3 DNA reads TGTGCCACCATCCCCAGACAGGGTACTGAAACTTTCTTT. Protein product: CATIPRQGTETFF.

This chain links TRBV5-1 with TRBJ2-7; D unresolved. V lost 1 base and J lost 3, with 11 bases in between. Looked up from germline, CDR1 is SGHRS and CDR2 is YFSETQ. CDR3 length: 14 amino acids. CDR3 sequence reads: CASSLSLAVYEQYF. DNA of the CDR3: TGCGCCAGCAGCTTGTCCTTGGCGGTCTACGAGCAGTACTTC.

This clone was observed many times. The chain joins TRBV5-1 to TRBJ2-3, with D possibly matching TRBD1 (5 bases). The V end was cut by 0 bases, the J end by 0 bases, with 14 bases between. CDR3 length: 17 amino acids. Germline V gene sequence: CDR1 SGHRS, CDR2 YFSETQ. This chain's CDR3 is CASSLVSRASSTDTQYF. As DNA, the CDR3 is TGCGCCAGCAGCTTGGTATCCAGGGCTTCTAGCACAGATACGCAGTATTTT.

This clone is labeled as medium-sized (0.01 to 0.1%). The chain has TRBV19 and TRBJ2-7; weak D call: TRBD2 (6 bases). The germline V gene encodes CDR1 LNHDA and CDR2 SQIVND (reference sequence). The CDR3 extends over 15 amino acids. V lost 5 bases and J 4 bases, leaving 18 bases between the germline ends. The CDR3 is CASSLPGVGLYEQYF. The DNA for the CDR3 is TGTGCCAGTAGTCTCCCGGGAGTTGGGCTTTACGAGCAGTACTTC.

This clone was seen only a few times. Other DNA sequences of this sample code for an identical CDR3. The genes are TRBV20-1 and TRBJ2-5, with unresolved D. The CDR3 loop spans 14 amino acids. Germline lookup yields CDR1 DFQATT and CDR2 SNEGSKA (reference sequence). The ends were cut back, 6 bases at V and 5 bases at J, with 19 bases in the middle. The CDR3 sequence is CSAGPLGLLETQYF. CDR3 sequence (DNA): TGCAGTGCGGGCCCCCTCGGTTTGTTGGAGACCCAGTACTTC.

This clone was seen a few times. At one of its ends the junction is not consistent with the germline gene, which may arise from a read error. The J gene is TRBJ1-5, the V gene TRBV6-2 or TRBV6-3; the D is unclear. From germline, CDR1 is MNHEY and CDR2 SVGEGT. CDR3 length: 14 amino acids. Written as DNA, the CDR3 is TGTGCAAGCAGTTACAGAAGGGTCGGGCAGCCCCAGCATTTT. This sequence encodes CASSYRRVGQPQHF.

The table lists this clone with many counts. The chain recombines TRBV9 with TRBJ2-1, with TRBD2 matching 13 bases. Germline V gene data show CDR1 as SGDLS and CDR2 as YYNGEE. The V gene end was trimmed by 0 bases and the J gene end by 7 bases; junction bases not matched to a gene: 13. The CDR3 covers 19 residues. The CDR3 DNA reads TGTGCCAGCAGCGTAGACGGACTAGCGGGAGTCCCCACAGAAAATGAGCAGTTCTTC. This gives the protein CASSVDGLAGVPTENEQFF.

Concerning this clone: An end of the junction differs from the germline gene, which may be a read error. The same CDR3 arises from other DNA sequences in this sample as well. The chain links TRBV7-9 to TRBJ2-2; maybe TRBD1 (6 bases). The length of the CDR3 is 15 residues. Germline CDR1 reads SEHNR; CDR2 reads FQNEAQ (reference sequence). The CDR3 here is CASSPRDTNTGELFF. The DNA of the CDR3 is TGTGCCAGCAGCCCCCGGGACACGAACACCGGGGAGCTTTTTTTT.

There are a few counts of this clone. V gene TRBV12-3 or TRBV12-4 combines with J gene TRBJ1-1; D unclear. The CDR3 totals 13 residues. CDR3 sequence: CESSLGWSTEAFF. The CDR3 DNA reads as TGTGAAAGCAGTTTAGGTTGGTCGACTGAAGCTTTCTTT.

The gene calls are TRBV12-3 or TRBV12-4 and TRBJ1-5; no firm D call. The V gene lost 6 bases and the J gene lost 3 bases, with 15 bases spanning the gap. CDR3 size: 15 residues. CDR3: CASRDGMRVNQPQHF. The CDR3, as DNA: TGTGCCAGCAGAGACGGGATGCGAGTCAATCAGCCCCAGCATTTT.

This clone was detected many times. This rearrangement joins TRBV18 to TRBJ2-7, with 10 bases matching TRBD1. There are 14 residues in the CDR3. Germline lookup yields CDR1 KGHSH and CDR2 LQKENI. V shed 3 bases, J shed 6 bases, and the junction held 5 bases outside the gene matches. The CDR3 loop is CASSPDRGEGEQYF. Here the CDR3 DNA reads TGTGCCAGCTCACCGGACAGGGGGGAGGGCGAGCAGTACTTC.